A single sample gave rise to the 17 T cell receptor beta chains below, sequenced in a study of T cells after yellow fever vaccination. MiXCR, run by TCRdb on the 5' RACE reads, gives a single entry per CDR3 protein. Of approximately 150,000 distinct CDR3 sequences listed, around 9% were seen once; the top ten hold 35% to 40%. The sample consisted of CD8+ T cells sorted from PBMCs, taken 45 days after the yellow fever booster vaccination. These receptors all come from a man younger than 30 who received the YFV17D yellow fever vaccine.

J is TRBJ1-2 and V is TRBV12-3 or TRBV12-4, with D perhaps TRBD1 (5 bases). This CDR3 spans 14 amino acids. Trimming removed 3 bases at V and 4 bases at J, with 12 bases between. The CDR3 DNA follows: TGTGCCAGCAGTTTTGAGGGGTTCTCCTATGGCTACACCTTC. Encoded protein: CASSFEGFSYGYTF.

This clonotype was seen repeatedly, ten times or more. CDR3 nucleotides: TGTGCCAGCAGCCTGTTGGGGGGACGCTCTGGGGCCAACGTCCTGACTTTC. Translation gives CASSLLGGRSGANVLTF. The chain combines TRBV7-9 with TRBJ2-6, with D perhaps TRBD2 (6 bases). The V gene's germline CDR1 is SEHNR and CDR2 FQNEAQ (reference sequence). The CDR3 is made up of 17 amino acids. Trimming stripped 5 bases from V and 0 bases from J, with 14 bases between.

This clonotype has more than one count but fewer than ten. This chain joins TRBV5-1 and TRBJ2-3; D is possibly TRBD2 (5 bases). V lost 1 base to trimming and J lost 0 bases, with 12 bases between them. The CDR3 has 16 residues. Germline-derived CDR1 and CDR2 are SGHRS and YFSETQ. This CDR3 reads CASSLPASLSTDTQYF. CDR3 DNA: TGCGCCAGCAGCTTGCCGGCTAGCCTTAGCACAGATACGCAGTATTTT.

The chain recombines TRBV27 with TRBJ2-1, with D uncertain. The germline V and J ends were trimmed by 1 base and 8 bases, with 9 bases remaining between them. This CDR3 comprises 13 residues. In germline, CDR1 is MNHEY, CDR2 SMNVEV (reference sequence). In DNA, the CDR3 is TGTGCCAGCAGTTTATTTGGCCTCCATGAGCAGTTCTTC. Translating it yields CASSLFGLHEQFF.

This chain uses TRBV6-1 with TRBJ2-5; D could derive from TRBD1 or TRBD2 (5 bases each). The ends were cut back, 8 bases at V and 2 bases at J, with 18 bases in the middle. The CDR3 is made up of 15 amino acids. Germline values: CDR1 MNHNS, CDR2 SASEGT. Here the CDR3 reads CASRAWGNRQETQYF. DNA of the CDR3: TGTGCCAGCCGAGCGTGGGGGAATAGGCAAGAGACCCAGTACTTC.

The CDR3 nucleotides are TGCGCCAGCAGGAGGGAGATGAACACTGAAGCTTTCTTT. Translating gives CASRREMNTEAFF. The rearrangement joins TRBV5-1 to TRBJ1-1, with D unclear. Germline V gene data show CDR1 as SGHRS and CDR2 as YFSETQ. This CDR3 region has 13 residues. Trimming took 5 bases from V and 0 from J, leaving 8 bases between them.

The rearrangement joins TRBV7-7 to TRBJ2-1; 8 nucleotides agree with TRBD2. CDR1 and CDR2 (germline): SSHAT, FNYEAQ (reference sequence). Unmatched junction bases numbered 6, after V lost 3 bases and J lost 2 bases. CDR3 length: 16 amino acids. The CDR3 region has the DNA TGTGCCAGCAGCTTGAACCTAGCGGGTCCCTACAATGAGCAGTTCTTC. Protein: CASSLNLAGPYNEQFF.

This clonotype was recorded many times. The chain recombines TRBV15 with TRBJ2-3; either TRBD1 or TRBD2 may fit D (6 bases each). This CDR3 spans 15 amino acids. V lost 3 bases and J 2 bases, leaving 12 bases between the germline ends. The germline V gene encodes CDR1 LNHNV and CDR2 YYDKDF (reference sequence). CDR3 protein: CATSRLGGPTDTQYF. CDR3 coding DNA: TGTGCCACCAGCAGGTTGGGGGGCCCCACAGATACGCAGTATTTT.

This clonotype was found a few times. This chain links TRBV2 with TRBJ1-1, with TRBD1 identical over 7 bases. The germline V gene encodes CDR1 SNHLY and CDR2 FYNNEI. This CDR3 has 18 residues. The trim removed 0 bases at V and 5 bases at J, leaving 15 bases unmatched. CDR3: CASSEAVTTKQGRTEAFF. The DNA of the CDR3 is TGTGCCAGCAGTGAAGCGGTCACCACTAAACAGGGGAGGACTGAAGCTTTCTTT. Based on the CDR3 plus reference TRBV2 and TRBJ1-1, the full variable domain is EPEVTQTPSHQVTQMGQEVILRCVPISNHLYFYWYRQILGQKVEFLVSFYNNEISEKSEIFDDQFSVERPDGSNFTLKIRSTKLEDSAMYFCASSEAVTTKQGRTEAFFGQGTRLTVV.

The chain is built from TRBV6-2 or TRBV6-3 and TRBJ2-1, with D maybe TRBD2 (6 bases). Germline CDR1 and CDR2: MNHEY and SVGEGT. V gave up 7 bases and J gave up 4 bases, with 14 bases separating them. The CDR3 spans 14 residues. For the CDR3, the DNA is TGTGCCAGCACCCTGACTAGTCCATACAATGAGCAGTTCTTC. Protein: CASTLTSPYNEQFF.

V and J are TRBV4-1 and TRBJ1-1, with TRBD1 as a possible D gene (6 bases). The germline V and J ends were trimmed by 3 bases and 1 base, with 9 bases remaining between them. Germline values: CDR1 MGHRA, CDR2 YSYEKL. This CDR3 has 14 residues. The CDR3 loop is CASSQGHWNTEAFF. CDR3 bases: TGCGCCAGCAGCCAGGGACACTGGAACACTGAAGCTTTCTTT.

There are a few counts of this clonotype. V usage is TRBV11-2 and J usage is TRBJ2-7; unclear D gene. Trimming stripped 2 bases from V and 4 bases from J, with 6 bases between. This CDR3 has 12 amino acids. Looked up from germline, CDR1 is SGHAT and CDR2 is FQNNGV. The CDR3 region is CASSLREYEQYF. CDR3 nucleotide sequence: TGTGCCAGCAGCTTACGCGAGTACGAGCAGTACTTC.

This clonotype was picked up a small number of times. The rearrangement links TRBV4-1 to TRBJ2-7; D uncertain. This CDR3 has 15 amino acids. Trimming took off 4 bases at V and 2 bases at J, with 15 bases between the two ends. Germline CDR1 is MGHRA and CDR2 is YSYEKL. This chain's CDR3 is CASSLLKGETYEQYV. In DNA, the CDR3 is TGCGCCAGCAGCCTCCTGAAAGGAGAGACCTACGAGCAGTACGTC.

A few counts support this clonotype. The chain carries TRBV13 and TRBJ2-5, with TRBD2 matching over 7 bases. V shed 5 bases and J 5 bases; nucleotides not matched to a gene: 11. Germline CDR1 PRHDT, CDR2 FYEKMQ (reference sequence). The CDR3 extends over 15 amino acids. The chain's CDR3 is CASSLPLTSVETQYF. CDR3 coding DNA: TGTGCCAGCAGCCTCCCCCTCACTAGCGTGGAGACCCAGTACTTC.

The rearrangement joins TRBV21-1 to TRBJ1-1; TRBD1 is taken as the D call from the table, unchecked against the DNA. TRBV21-1 is a recognized pseudogene. CDR3 size: 15 residues. The CDR3 DNA reads as TGTGCCAGCCTACCATCCACAGGGCTCCACACTGAAGCTTTCTTT. It specifies CASLPSTGLHTEAFF.

The table lists this clonotype with many counts. This CDR3 reads CASRPTWGGGAQETQYF. CDR3 coding DNA: TGTGCCAGCAGACCAACTTGGGGCGGGGGGGCTCAAGAGACCCAGTACTTC. The rearrangement links TRBV7-2 to TRBJ2-5, with 9 bases identical to TRBD2. This CDR3 is built from 17 residues. J was trimmed by 2 bases and V by 6 bases; bases with no gene match: 13. Germline CDR1 is SGHTA and CDR2 is FQGNSA.

This clonotype was seen only a few times. The V call is TRBV11-2, the J call TRBJ2-5; D tentatively fits TRBD1 or TRBD2 (6 bases each). Germline V gives CDR1 SGHAT, CDR2 FQNNGV. The CDR3 consists of 13 residues. V was cut by 8 bases and J by 5 bases, with 15 bases left in between. The CDR3, as DNA: TGTGCCAGCGGTATCCCCGGGGGCGAGACCCAGTACTTC. Translation gives CASGIPGGETQYF.